The following is a TCR beta chain sequence with its context. No cognate antigen has been identified for it. No base quality information exists; no much larger clone differs at one position. The immunoSEQ Assay was the method used to sequence TCRbeta CDR3 regions. After extraction, genomic DNA underwent amplification by bias-controlled multiplex PCR, followed by high-throughput sequencing. Regarding the original processing steps: Collapsing and filtering of sequences were performed to quantify the absolute abundance of each unique TCRbeta CDR3 region. T cell fraction was estimated by normalization of TCRbeta template counts to usable DNA, with usable DNA being measured through amplification of reference genes present in all nucleated cells. Repertoire TCRs were annotated as SARS-CoV-2-specific by exact matching of V gene, CDR3 amino acid sequence and J gene to a known reactive TCR set. The reference SARS-CoV-2 TCR set came from MIRA and was filtered for enrichment in COVID-19-positive ImmuneCODE repertoires, removing public or cross-reactive TCRs. Drawing on the MIRA antigens, annotated TCRs were analysed further at the level of specific ORF or position within ORF. Breadth was defined as annotated unique rearrangements over total unique productive rearrangements; depth was the summed frequency of those rearrangements. Two-sided Wilcoxon rank-sum tests were used to compare TCR breadth between groups. TCRdb carries this immuneACCESS record with in-frame sequences only. Its versions omit some clonotypes, under half of them owing to an unresolved V gene in the studies checked, with the rest unexplained. The D gene and trimming were derived from the DNA, and the V and J assignments and clone size from that table. The sample table holds under 150,000 clones, of which roughly 88% were seen once. Of the sample, 4% to 6% is held by the ten largest clones.

The sample originates from a study of Ad26.COV2.S vaccination and SARS-CoV-2 variants (dated by TCRdb to the early 2020s). In the study overall: TCRbeta repertoire sequencing served as the tool for gauging how specific and how broad the SARS-CoV-2-reactive T cell receptors were following Ad26.COV2.S vaccination. The TCR-sequenced set comprised about 32 samples: some 20 Ad26.COV2.S vaccine recipients, 5 placebo recipients and 8 SARS-CoV-2 convalescent individuals. Points the paper makes about the study in general: Vaccine and placebo recipients had comparable non-spike TCR breadth, which fits with the vaccine containing only spike. After vaccination, spike-specific CD8+ and CD4+ T cell responses were reported to show substantial breadth. Spike-specific TCR breadth was higher in Ad26.COV2.S recipients than in placebo recipients (P = 0.0014). It was noted by the authors that total T cell responses may have been underestimated by the TCR breadth and depth analyses.

CDR1 and CDR2, per the germline V gene (reference sequence), are SGHNT and YYREEE. The CDR3, cysteine through phenylalanine, is 13 amino acids long. Only CDR3 DNA remains: 39 bases, in frame from the first base. Between the V and J ends, shortened by 0 bases and 4 bases respectively, the junction contains 6 bases. The time point label of this sample denotes: individuals recovered from natural SARS-CoV-2 infection. Sample: peripheral blood, taken after recovery from COVID-19. This sequence originates from a human donor who had recovered from COVID-19. The rearrangement combines TRBV5-4 with TRBJ2-3, with the identity of the D gene unclear. The DNA reads as follows: TGTGCCAGCAGCTTGGGGGCGGCAGATACGCAGTATTTT. This gives the protein CASSLGAADTQYF.